Listed below are T cell receptor beta chains from one sample, sequenced in a study of T cells in Graves' hyperthyroidism and ophthalmopathy. One entry per CDR3 protein results from TCRdb running MiXCR on the multiplex PCR reads. The sample has 340,000 or so distinct CDR3 sequences; roughly a fifth are singletons. Sequenced input: blood. All receptors derive from a woman in her forties or fifties with Graves' hyperthyroidism. Each CDR3 is given with its conserved first and last residue. The D gene is left open where the match is weak. Part of the rows lack a size; the others show once, few, many or a class for expanded clones.

many,TRBV29-1,TRBJ1-1,NA,TGCAGCGTTGGAAAAATGGGTGGGGGGACGAACACTGAAGCTTTCTTT,CSVGKMGGGTNTEAFF
NA,TRBV29-1,TRBJ1-2,NA,TGCAGCGTTTCCCGGATGGAACAGGATGGCTACACCTTC,CSVSRMEQDGYTF
NA,TRBV20-1,TRBJ2-7,TRBD2,TGCAGTGCCACAGTAGCGGGTTCCCCCTACGAGCAGTACTTC,CSATVAGSPYEQYF
many,TRBV5-1,TRBJ2-7,NA,TGCGCCAGCAGCTTGAAGACAAGAGGGGACTACGAGCAGTACTTC,CASSLKTRGDYEQYF
NA,TRBV29-1,TRBJ2-1,NA,TGCAGCGTTGCCGGAGTCGCTTCCAATGAGCAGTTCTTC,CSVAGVASNEQFF
many,TRBV25-1,TRBJ1-2,TRBD1,TGTGCCAGCAGTGCTGGGGGACAGGGGTTTCGTAGATATGGCTACACCTTC,CASSAGGQGFRRYGYTF
NA,TRBV3-1,TRBJ2-7,NA,TGTGCCAGCAGCCAATACGAGGACCATTTCTACGAGCAGTACTTC,CASSQYEDHFYEQYF
many,TRBV20-1,TRBJ2-5,TRBD2,TGCAGTGCTAGAGATCTAGCGGGAGGGTGGGAGACCCAGTACTTC,CSARDLAGGWETQYF
NA,TRBV11-2,TRBJ2-5,NA,TGTGCCAGCAGCTCTTGGGGGTCAGAGACCCAGTACTTC,CASSSWGSETQYF
many,TRBV7-9,TRBJ2-1,TRBD2,TGTGCCAGCAGCGCCCCGGGACTAGCGGGGGGTCCCAATGAGCAGTTCTTC,CASSAPGLAGGPNEQFF
NA,TRBV6-1,TRBJ1-5,TRBD1,TGTGCCAGCAGGGGGACAGGTTCTGGGAATCAGCCCCAGCATTTT,CASRGTGSGNQPQHF
many,TRBV11-2,TRBJ1-3,NA,TGTGCCAGCACCTTGAAGGCGGCTCCAACCTCTGGAAACACCATATATTTT,CASTLKAAPTSGNTIYF
few,TRBV5-4,TRBJ2-7,NA,TGTGCCAGCAGCTTGGGGGTGAGCGAGCAGTACTTC,CASSLGVSEQYF
many,TRBV11-3,TRBJ1-1,NA,TGTGCCAGCAGCTTAGGGGGGGCAGGCCCGAGCACTGAAGCTTTCTTT,CASSLGGAGPSTEAFF
NA,TRBV20-1,TRBJ2-7,NA,TGCAGTGCTAGACCTTGGGACACGACCTACGAGCAGTACTTC,CSARPWDTTYEQYF
many,TRBV3-1,TRBJ2-3,NA,TGTGCCAGCAGCTATATGGTTGAAGGGGACACAGATACGCAGTATTTT,CASSYMVEGDTDTQYF
NA,TRBV12-3/TRBV12-4,TRBJ2-3,TRBD2,TGTGCCAGCAGTTTCGCGGTTGGACTAGCGGGGGGAGTCACAACTAGCACAGATACGCAGTATTTT,CASSFAVGLAGGVTTSTDTQYF
many,TRBV20-1,TRBJ1-1,NA,TGCAGTGCTCCCGCGAGTACAGTGAACACTGAAGCTTTCTTT,CSAPASTVNTEAFF
NA,TRBV3-1,TRBJ2-1,NA,TGTGCCAGCAGCCGAGGACAGAAAGAGCAGTTCTTC,CASSRGQKEQFF
NA,TRBV5-1,TRBJ2-1,TRBD2,TGCGCCAGCAGCTTGGAACCTAGCGGCTCCTACAATGAGCAGTTCTTC,CASSLEPSGSYNEQFF
few,TRBV7-9,TRBJ2-7,NA,TGTGCCAGCAGCCCGCGGGACTCCTCTACGGAGCAGTACTTC,CASSPRDSSTEQYF
few,TRBV19,TRBJ2-2,NA,TGTGCCAGTAGTATCAAGAACACCGGGGAGCTGTTTTTT,CASSIKNTGELFF
many,TRBV20-1,TRBJ2-1,NA,TGCAGTGCTAAGACACTGGCGATCGTGCAGTTCTTC,CSAKTLAIVQFF
many,TRBV28,TRBJ1-1,NA,TGTGCCAGCAAACGGGGCGGGAACAAGAACACTGAAGCTTTCTTT,CASKRGGNKNTEAFF
many,TRBV18,TRBJ1-2,NA,TGTGCCAGCTCACCGAGGGACTATGGCTACACCTTC,CASSPRDYGYTF
many,TRBV18,TRBJ2-4,NA,TGTGCCAGCTCCCAAATGGAACAGGGAACCAAAAACATTCAGTACTTC,CASSQMEQGTKNIQYF
many,TRBV27,TRBJ2-1,NA,TGTGCCAGCAGTCGGAGGGGTGAGCAGTTCTTC,CASSRRGEQFF
NA,TRBV5-1,TRBJ1-4,NA,TGCGCCACCTCCCGGGACGGAGCAACTAATGAAAAACTGTTTTTT,CATSRDGATNEKLFF
NA,TRBV5-1,TRBJ2-3,TRBD2,TGCGCCAGCAGCTTGGAGGGACTAGCGAGCACAGATACGCAGTATTTT,CASSLEGLASTDTQYF